Following are 22 T cell receptor beta chains from one sample sequenced in a study of blood T cell repertoires in COVID-19. Sequencing used immunoSEQ multiplex PCR; TCRdb keeps in-frame clones, though not all of them. The table has around 20,000 clones, around 87% seen once. The specimen sequenced was peripheral blood. All receptors come from a human donor in a cohort sampled during active COVID-19.

The gene calls are TRBV29-1 and TRBJ2-1; TRBD1 might be the D (6 bases). Germline CDR1 reads SQVTM; CDR2 reads ANQGSEA. The CDR3 sequence is 15 residues long. V lost 0 bases, J lost 0 bases, and 9 bases lay in between. Here the CDR3 DNA reads TGCAGCGTTGAAGAGACAGGACTCTCCTACAATGAGCAGTTCTTC. Its translation: CSVEETGLSYNEQFF.

The chain links TRBV10-3 to TRBJ1-5, with 12 bases matching TRBD1. In germline, CDR1 is ENHRY, CDR2 SYGVKD. The junction had 7 bases not matched to a gene; V was cut back by 5 bases and J by 5 bases. The CDR3 sequence is 16 residues long. CDR3 DNA: TGTGCCATCAGTACCGGGACAGGGGGCTTCGATCAGCCCCAGCATTTT. Protein: CAISTGTGGFDQPQHF.

The rearrangement joins TRBV19 to TRBJ2-3; TRBD2 agrees at 11 bases. CDR1 and CDR2 from the germline V gene are LNHDA and SQIVND (reference sequence). Unmatched junction bases numbered 7, after V lost 4 bases and J lost 1 base. CDR3 size: 17 residues. The CDR3 region has the DNA TGTGCCAGTAGTACGGTAGCGGGAGGGCCGGGCACAGATACGCAGTATTTT. Translated: CASSTVAGGPGTDTQYF.

The chain has TRBV6-4 and TRBJ2-1; 11 bases are a match to TRBD2. Unmatched junction bases numbered 5, after V lost 3 bases and J lost 7 bases. Per germline, CDR1 MRHNA and CDR2 SNTAGT. This CDR3 contains 15 residues. CDR3 residues: CASSDTSGSVNEQFF. DNA for the CDR3: TGTGCCAGCAGTGATACTAGCGGGAGTGTAAATGAGCAGTTCTTC.

The chain carries TRBV12-3 or TRBV12-4 and TRBJ1-2; TRBD1 aligns across 10 bases. The CDR3 spans 13 residues. With 6 bases clipped from V and 8 bases from J, the junction kept 6 bases outside the gene matches. CDR3 sequence (DNA): TGTGCCAGCAGGCCCCGGGACAGGGGAGGCTACACCTTC. It encodes CASRPRDRGGYTF.

V is TRBV10-3 and J is TRBJ2-7; 11 bases line up with TRBD2. Losses at the gene ends were 10 bases for V and 4 bases for J; bases not matched to a gene: 12. Looked up from germline, CDR1 is ENHRY and CDR2 is SYGVKD. The CDR3 contains 15 residues. The DNA for the CDR3 is TGTGCCACCGGGGTAGCGGGAGGGCCAGGGTACGAGCAGTACTTC. It codes for CATGVAGGPGYEQYF.

This rearrangement joins TRBV19 to TRBJ2-5, with a weak D call TRBD2 (6 bases). Germline V CDR1 and CDR2: LNHDA, SQIVND (reference sequence). The CDR3 contains 14 residues. V gave up 7 bases and J gave up 5 bases, with 17 bases separating them. In nucleotides, the CDR3 is TGTGCCAGTACCCCTCCGGGGGTAAGCGAGACCCAGTACTTC. Its protein is CASTPPGVSETQYF.

This sequence joins TRBV6-5 and TRBJ2-2; the D gene is possibly TRBD1 (6 bases). The V end lost 2 bases, the J end lost 1 base, and 8 bases lay between the germline ends. The CDR3 totals 15 residues. Germline assignment: CDR1 MNHEY and CDR2 SVGAGI. The CDR3 region is CASSYQQGNTGELFF. The CDR3 nucleotides read TGTGCCAGCAGTTACCAACAGGGGAACACCGGGGAGCTGTTTTTT.

This clone has only a few counts. The chain combines TRBV27 with TRBJ2-7; TRBD1 agrees at 7 bases. In germline, CDR1 is MNHEY, CDR2 SMNVEV (reference sequence). This CDR3 spans 14 amino acids. J lost 3 bases, V lost 2 bases, and 4 bases had no gene match. The DNA of the CDR3 is TGTGCCAGCAGTTTAACTACAGGGGACTACGAGCAGTACTTC. Translating gives CASSLTTGDYEQYF.

This chain connects TRBV6-6 to TRBJ1-1; D gene uncertain. V was pared by 5 bases and J by 10 bases, with 14 bases between. Germline loops: CDR1 MNHNY, CDR2 SVGAGI (reference sequence). This CDR3 is built from 12 residues. This chain's CDR3 is CASSPQDRGAFF. For the CDR3, the DNA is TGTGCCAGCAGTCCTCAAGACCGCGGAGCTTTCTTT.

The V gene is TRBV9, the J gene TRBJ1-3, with D maybe TRBD1 (5 bases). The ends were cut back, 7 bases at V and 0 bases at J, with 11 bases in the middle. Looked up from germline, CDR1 is SGDLS and CDR2 is YYNGEE. The CDR3 extends over 14 amino acids. The CDR3 loop is CASRGQSSGNTIYF. CDR3 sequence (DNA): TGTGCCAGCCGAGGACAATCCTCTGGAAACACCATATATTTT.

J is TRBJ2-1 and V is TRBV3-1 (or the pseudogene TRBV3-2); D is ambiguous. This CDR3 comprises 13 residues. The germline CDR1 and CDR2 sequences are LGHDT and YNNKEL (reference sequence). The V end was cut by 6 bases, the J end by 3 bases, with 9 bases between. The CDR3 reads CASRKDNYNEQFF. The CDR3 bases are TGTGCCAGCAGAAAAGACAACTACAATGAGCAGTTCTTC.

The V call is TRBV20-1, the J call TRBJ1-6; 9 bases align to TRBD1. CDR3 size: 15 residues. Germline V CDR1 and CDR2: DFQATT, SNEGSKA (reference sequence). V was clipped by 3 bases and J by 7 bases; unmatched bases: 7. CDR3 sequence reads: CSASWGGQGNSPLHF. As DNA, the CDR3 is TGCAGTGCTAGTTGGGGGGGACAGGGAAATTCACCCCTCCACTTT.

This rearrangement joins TRBV15 to TRBJ2-1; 7 bases align to TRBD2. This CDR3 is 15 amino acids long. V shed 1 base, J shed 4 bases, and the junction held 4 bases outside the gene matches. Germline V gene lookup returns CDR1 LNHNV and CDR2 YYDKDF (reference sequence). The CDR3 spells CATSRGGSRYNEQFF. CDR3 DNA: TGTGCCACCAGCAGAGGCGGGAGTAGGTACAATGAGCAGTTCTTC.

This clone was counted only a few times. The gene calls are TRBV27 and TRBJ2-2; TRBD2 might be the D (6 bases). The V and J ends lost 4 bases and 8 bases respectively, with 11 bases between them. Per the germline V gene, CDR1 is MNHEY and CDR2 is SMNVEV (reference sequence). The CDR3 spans 13 residues. CDR3 sequence: CASSSLGGGELFF. The CDR3 nucleotides read TGTGCCAGCAGTTCTCTTGGAGGGGGGGAGCTGTTTTTT.

In nucleotides, the CDR3 is TGCGCCAGCAGCTTGTTTCCATACACCTACGAGCAGTACTTC. This translates into CASSLFPYTYEQYF. The chain uses TRBV5-1 and TRBJ2-7; D is ambiguous. V was clipped by 1 base and J by 2 bases, with 10 bases between them. The CDR3 sequence is 14 residues long. Germline V gene sequence: CDR1 SGHRS, CDR2 YFSETQ.

This rearrangement joins TRBV10-3 to TRBJ1-2, with D unclear. CDR3 size: 16 residues. Trimming took off 3 bases at V and 5 bases at J, with 19 bases between the two ends. CDR1 and CDR2 (germline): ENHRY, SYGVKD. This chain's CDR3 is CAISDPDTMVTYGYTF. CDR3 DNA sequence: TGTGCCATCAGTGACCCCGACACGATGGTTACTTATGGCTACACCTTC.

CDR3 loop: CATSREWEAGPSYNEQFF. The DNA for the CDR3 is TGTGCCACCAGCAGAGAATGGGAAGCGGGGCCCTCCTACAATGAGCAGTTCTTC. The J gene is TRBJ2-1, the V gene TRBV15; 7 nucleotides match TRBD2. V shed 0 bases, J shed 0 bases, and the junction held 8 bases outside the gene matches. Germline-derived CDR1 and CDR2 are LNHNV and YYDKDF (reference sequence). This CDR3 is 18 amino acids long.

This chain connects TRBV19 to TRBJ1-1, with 7 bases lining up with TRBD1. The ends lost 6 bases at V and 4 bases at J; junction bases unmatched: 8. Germline CDR1 is LNHDA and CDR2 is SQIVND (reference sequence). The CDR3 has 14 residues. The chain's CDR3 is CASRLTGLGTEAFF. CDR3 in DNA: TGTGCCAGTAGACTGACAGGGTTGGGCACTGAAGCTTTCTTT. Filled out from reference TRBV19 and TRBJ1-1, the complete variable domain reads DGGITQSPKYLFRKEGQNVTLSCEQNLNHDAMYWYRQDPGQGLRLIYYSQIVNDFQKGDIAEGYSVSREKKESFPLTVTSAQKNPTAFYLCASRLTGLGTEAFFGQGTRLTVV.

The rearrangement uses TRBV28 and TRBJ2-7, with TRBD1 as a possible D gene (6 bases). V gave up 5 bases and J gave up 3 bases, with 11 bases separating them. The germline V gene has CDR1 MDHEN and CDR2 SYDVKM. This CDR3 region has 13 residues. CDR3 in DNA: TGTGCCAGCAGTGACACAGGGAACTACGAGCAGTACTTC. It specifies CASSDTGNYEQYF.

The rearrangement links TRBV6-2 or TRBV6-3 to TRBJ2-5; 10 bases map to TRBD1. The CDR3 extends over 15 amino acids. The trim removed 5 bases at V and 5 bases at J, leaving 8 bases unmatched. In germline, CDR1 is MNHEY, CDR2 SVGEGT. The CDR3 nucleotides are TGTGCCAGCAGTGAGGACCGGGACAGGGGCGAGACCCAGTACTTC. Translation: CASSEDRDRGETQYF.

This clone is judged medium-sized. The chain couples TRBV9 to TRBJ2-7, with 9 bases that match TRBD2. J gave up 0 bases and V 3 bases, and 7 bases lay outside the gene matches. From germline, CDR1 is SGDLS and CDR2 YYNGEE. The CDR3 spans 16 residues. CDR3 amino acids: CASSDGREGPSYEQYF. The DNA of the CDR3 is TGTGCCAGCAGCGATGGGCGGGAGGGGCCCTCCTACGAGCAGTACTTC.